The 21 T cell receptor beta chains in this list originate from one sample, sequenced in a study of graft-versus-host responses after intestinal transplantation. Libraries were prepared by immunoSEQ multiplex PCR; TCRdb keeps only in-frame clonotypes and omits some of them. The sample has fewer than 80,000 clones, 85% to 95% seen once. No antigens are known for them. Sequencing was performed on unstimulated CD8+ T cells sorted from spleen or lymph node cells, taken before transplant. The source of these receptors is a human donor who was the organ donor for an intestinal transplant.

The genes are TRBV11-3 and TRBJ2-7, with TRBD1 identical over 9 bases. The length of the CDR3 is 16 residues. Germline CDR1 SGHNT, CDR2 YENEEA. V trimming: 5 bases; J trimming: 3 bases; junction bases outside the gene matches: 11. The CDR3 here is CASSLSRTGEVYEQYF. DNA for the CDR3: TGTGCCAGCAGCCTTAGTAGGACAGGGGAGGTCTACGAGCAGTACTTC.

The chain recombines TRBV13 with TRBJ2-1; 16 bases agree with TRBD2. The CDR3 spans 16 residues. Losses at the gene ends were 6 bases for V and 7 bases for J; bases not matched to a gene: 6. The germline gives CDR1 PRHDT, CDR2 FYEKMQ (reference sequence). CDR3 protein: CASRRGLAGGPNEQFF. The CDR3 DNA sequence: TGTGCCAGCAGGCGGGGACTAGCGGGAGGGCCAAATGAGCAGTTCTTC.

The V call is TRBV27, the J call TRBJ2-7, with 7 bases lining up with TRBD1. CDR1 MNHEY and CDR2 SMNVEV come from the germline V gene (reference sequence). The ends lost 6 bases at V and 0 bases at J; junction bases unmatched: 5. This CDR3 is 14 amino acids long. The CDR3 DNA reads TGTGCCAGCAGCAACGGGACAGCCTCCTACGAGCAGTACTTC. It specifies CASSNGTASYEQYF.

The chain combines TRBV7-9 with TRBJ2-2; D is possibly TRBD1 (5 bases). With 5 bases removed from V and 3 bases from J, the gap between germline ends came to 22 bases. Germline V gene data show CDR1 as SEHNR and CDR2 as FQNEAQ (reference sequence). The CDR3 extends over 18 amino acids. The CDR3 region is CASSTPSREPKDTGELFF. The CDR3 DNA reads TGTGCCAGCAGCACCCCAAGCAGGGAACCCAAAGACACCGGGGAGCTGTTTTTT. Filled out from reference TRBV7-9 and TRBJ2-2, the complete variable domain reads DTGVSQNPRHKITKRGQNVTFRCDPISEHNRLYWYRQTLGQGPEFLTYFQNEAQLEKSRLLSDRFSAERPKGSFSTLEIQRTEQGDSAMYLCASSTPSREPKDTGELFFGEGSRLTVL.

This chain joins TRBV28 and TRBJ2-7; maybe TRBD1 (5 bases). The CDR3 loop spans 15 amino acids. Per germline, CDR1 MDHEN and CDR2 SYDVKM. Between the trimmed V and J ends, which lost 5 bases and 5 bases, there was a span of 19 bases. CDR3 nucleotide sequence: TGTGCCAGCAGTCCTCCCAGGGTCTTTAGCCACGAGCAGTACTTC. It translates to CASSPPRVFSHEQYF. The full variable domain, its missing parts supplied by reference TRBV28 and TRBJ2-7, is DVKVTQSSRYLVKRTGEKVFLECVQDMDHENMFWYRQDPGLGLRLIYFSYDVKMKEKGDIPEGYSVSREKKERFSLILESASTNQTSMYLCASSPPRVFSHEQYFGPGTRLTVT.

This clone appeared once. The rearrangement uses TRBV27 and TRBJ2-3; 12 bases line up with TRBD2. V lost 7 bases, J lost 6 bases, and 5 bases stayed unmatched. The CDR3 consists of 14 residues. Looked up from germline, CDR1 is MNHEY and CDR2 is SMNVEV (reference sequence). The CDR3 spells CASTRLAGADTQYF. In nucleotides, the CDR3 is TGTGCCAGCACCCGACTAGCGGGAGCCGATACGCAGTATTTT.

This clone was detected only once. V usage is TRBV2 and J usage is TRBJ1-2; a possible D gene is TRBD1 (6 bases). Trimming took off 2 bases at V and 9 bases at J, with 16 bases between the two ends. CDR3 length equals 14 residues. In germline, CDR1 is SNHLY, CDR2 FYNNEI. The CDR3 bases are TGTGCCAGCAGTGAAAGGATCCAGGGGTACCGCTACACCTTC. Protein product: CASSERIQGYRYTF.

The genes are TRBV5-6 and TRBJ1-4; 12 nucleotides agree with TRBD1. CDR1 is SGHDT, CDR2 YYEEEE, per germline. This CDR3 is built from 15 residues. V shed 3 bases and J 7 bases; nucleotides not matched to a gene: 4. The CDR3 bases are TGTGCCAGCAGCTATGGGACAGGGGGCGGTGAAAAACTGTTTTTT. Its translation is CASSYGTGGGEKLFF.

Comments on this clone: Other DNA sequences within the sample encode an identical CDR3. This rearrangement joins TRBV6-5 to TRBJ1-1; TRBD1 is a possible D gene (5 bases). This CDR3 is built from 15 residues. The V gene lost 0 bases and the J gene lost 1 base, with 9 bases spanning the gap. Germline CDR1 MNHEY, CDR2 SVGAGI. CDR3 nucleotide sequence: TGTGCCAGCAGTTACTCCCCGGGGGAGAACACTGAAGCTTTCTTT. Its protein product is CASSYSPGENTEAFF.

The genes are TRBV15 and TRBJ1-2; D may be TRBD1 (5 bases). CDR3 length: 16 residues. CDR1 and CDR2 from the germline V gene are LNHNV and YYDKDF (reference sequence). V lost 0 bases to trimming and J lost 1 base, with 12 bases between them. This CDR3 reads CATSRDPKTVNYGYTF. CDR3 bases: TGTGCCACCAGCAGAGATCCTAAGACAGTTAACTATGGCTACACCTTC. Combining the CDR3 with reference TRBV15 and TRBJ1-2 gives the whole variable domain DAMVIQNPRYQVTQFGKPVTLSCSQTLNHNVMYWYQQKSSQAPKLLFHYYDKDFNNEADTPDNFQSRRPNTSFCFLDIRSPGLGDTAMYLCATSRDPKTVNYGYTFGSGTRLTVV.

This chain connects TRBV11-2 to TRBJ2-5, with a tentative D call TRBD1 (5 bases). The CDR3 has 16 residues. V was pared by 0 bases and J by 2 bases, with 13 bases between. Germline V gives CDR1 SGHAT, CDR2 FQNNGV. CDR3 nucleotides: TGTGCCAGCAGCTTAGACACTTCAGGGTATCAAGAGACCCAGTACTTC. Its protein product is CASSLDTSGYQETQYF.

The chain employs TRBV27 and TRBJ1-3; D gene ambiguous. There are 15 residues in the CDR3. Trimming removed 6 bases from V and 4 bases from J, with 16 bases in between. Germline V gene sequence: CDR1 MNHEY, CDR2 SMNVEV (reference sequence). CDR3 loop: CASRPLLAWGNTIYF. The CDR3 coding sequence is TGTGCCAGCAGACCCCTTCTGGCATGGGGAAACACCATATATTTT.

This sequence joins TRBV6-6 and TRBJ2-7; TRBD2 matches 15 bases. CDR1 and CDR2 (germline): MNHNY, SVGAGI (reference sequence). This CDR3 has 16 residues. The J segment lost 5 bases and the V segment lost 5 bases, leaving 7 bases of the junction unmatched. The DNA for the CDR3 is TGTGCCAGCAGTAAGGGACTAGCGGGAGGCTCACACGAGCAGTACTTC. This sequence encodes CASSKGLAGGSHEQYF.

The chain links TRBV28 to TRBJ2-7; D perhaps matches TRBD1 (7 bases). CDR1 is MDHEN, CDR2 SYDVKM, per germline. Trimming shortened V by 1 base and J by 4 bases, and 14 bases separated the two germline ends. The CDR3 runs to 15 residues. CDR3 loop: CASSLSPTGRYEQYF. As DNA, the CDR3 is TGTGCCAGCAGTTTATCTCCGACAGGGAGGTACGAGCAGTACTTC.

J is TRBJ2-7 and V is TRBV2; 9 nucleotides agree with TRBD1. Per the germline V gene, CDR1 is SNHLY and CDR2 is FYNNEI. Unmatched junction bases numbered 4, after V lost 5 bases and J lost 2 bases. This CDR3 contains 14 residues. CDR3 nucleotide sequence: TGTGCCAGCAGTCCGGGACAGGGAACCTACGAGCAGTACTTC. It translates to CASSPGQGTYEQYF.

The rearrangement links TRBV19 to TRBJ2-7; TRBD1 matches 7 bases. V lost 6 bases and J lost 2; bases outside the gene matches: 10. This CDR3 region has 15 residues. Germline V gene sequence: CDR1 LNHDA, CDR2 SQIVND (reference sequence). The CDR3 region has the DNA TGTGCCAGTAGCCTAACAGGGGCGCTAGCCTACGAGCAGTACTTC. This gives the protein CASSLTGALAYEQYF.

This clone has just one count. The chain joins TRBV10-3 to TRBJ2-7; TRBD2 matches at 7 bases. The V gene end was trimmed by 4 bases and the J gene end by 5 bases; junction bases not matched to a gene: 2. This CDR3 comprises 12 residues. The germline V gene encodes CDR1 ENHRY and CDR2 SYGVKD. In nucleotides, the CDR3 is TGTGCCATCAGTGTGACTAGCAACGAGCAGTACTTC. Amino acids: CAISVTSNEQYF.

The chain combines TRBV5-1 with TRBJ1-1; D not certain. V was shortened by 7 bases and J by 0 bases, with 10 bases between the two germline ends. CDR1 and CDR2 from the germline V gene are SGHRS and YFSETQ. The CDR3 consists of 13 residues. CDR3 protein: CASSGGVNTEAFF. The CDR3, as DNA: TGCGCCAGCTCGGGTGGTGTGAACACTGAAGCTTTCTTT.

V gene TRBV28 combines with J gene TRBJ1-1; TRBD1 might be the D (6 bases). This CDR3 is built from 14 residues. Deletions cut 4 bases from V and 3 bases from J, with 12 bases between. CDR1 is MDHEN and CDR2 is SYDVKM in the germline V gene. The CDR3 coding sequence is TGTGCCAGCAGTTCACAGGGATGGGACACTGAAGCTTTCTTT. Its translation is CASSSQGWDTEAFF.

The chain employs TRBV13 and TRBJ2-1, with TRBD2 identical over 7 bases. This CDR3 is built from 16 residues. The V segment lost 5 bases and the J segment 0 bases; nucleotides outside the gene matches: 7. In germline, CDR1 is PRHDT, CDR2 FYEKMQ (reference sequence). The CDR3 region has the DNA TGTGCCAGCAGCGGACCTAGCGGAGGCTCCTACAATGAGCAGTTCTTC. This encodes CASSGPSGGSYNEQFF.

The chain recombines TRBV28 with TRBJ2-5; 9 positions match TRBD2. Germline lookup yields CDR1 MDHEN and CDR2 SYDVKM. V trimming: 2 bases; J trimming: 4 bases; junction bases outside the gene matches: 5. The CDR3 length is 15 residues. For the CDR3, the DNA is TGTGCCAGCAGTTTACGGCGGGAGGGCCGAGAGACCCAGTACTTC. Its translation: CASSLRREGRETQYF.